In its sample, the clone carrying this TCR beta chain was seen a few times. Its antigen is not identified. This sample was taken from a study of cytomegalovirus exposure and HLA in healthy donors. Findings of the study overall: Links to common viral pathogens appeared, in a later analysis, for several of the most significant clusters. A missense variant in DCLRE1C was later tied to TCR beta V- and J-gene trimming.

Researchers ran the PCR with 60 Vbeta and 13 Jbeta primers. The repertoire was sequenced with immunoSEQ multiplex PCR; TCRdb's copy has only in-frame clones and lacks some. The table shows about 35,000 clones, with 80% occurring only once. Donors consisted of healthy bone marrow donors. CDR3 length: 17 residues. Deletions cut 2 bases from V and 5 bases from J, with 21 bases between. The germline V gene encodes CDR1 MGHDK and CDR2 SYGVNS. The V and J genes are TRBV25-1 and TRBJ1-2; D not certain. Specimen: PBMCs. This clonotype originated in a male donor in good health and CMV-seronegative. The CDR3 loop reads CASSEGGPGHPLYGYTF. The CDR3 DNA follows: TGTGCCAGCAGTGAAGGAGGTCCGGGCCACCCTCTTTATGGCTACACCTTC.